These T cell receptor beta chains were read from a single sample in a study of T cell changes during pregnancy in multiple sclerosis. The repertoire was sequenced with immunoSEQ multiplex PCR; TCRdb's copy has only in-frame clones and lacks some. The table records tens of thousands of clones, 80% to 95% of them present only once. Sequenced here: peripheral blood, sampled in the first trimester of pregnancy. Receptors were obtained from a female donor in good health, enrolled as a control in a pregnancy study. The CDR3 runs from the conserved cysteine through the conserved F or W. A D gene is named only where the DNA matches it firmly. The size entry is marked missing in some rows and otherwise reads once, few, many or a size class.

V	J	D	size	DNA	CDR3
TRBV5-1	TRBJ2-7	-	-	TGCGCCAGCAGTCGGGGTCCAACCTACGAGCAGTACTTC	CASSRGPTYEQYF
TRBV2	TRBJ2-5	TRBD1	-	TGTGCCAGCAGTGCAACAGGGGGTTCGGAGACCCAGTACTTC	CASSATGGSETQYF
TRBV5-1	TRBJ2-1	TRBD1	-	TGCGCCAGCAGCACTGGGACAGAGTACAATGAGCAGTTCTTC	CASSTGTEYNEQFF
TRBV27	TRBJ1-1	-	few	TGTGCCAGCAGTTTCTTCAGGGGTGCTGAAGCTTTCTTT	CASSFFRGAEAFF
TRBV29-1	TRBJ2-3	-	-	TGCAGCGTTGAACACAGGGTCACAGATACGCAGTATTTT	CSVEHRVTDTQYF
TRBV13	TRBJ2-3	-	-	TGTGCCAGCAGCTTAACTTCGGATACGCAGTATTTT	CASSLTSDTQYF
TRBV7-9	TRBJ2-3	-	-	TGTGCCAGCAGCCCCACTACCGGGACTTCCACAGATACGCAGTATTTT	CASSPTTGTSTDTQYF
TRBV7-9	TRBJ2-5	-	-	TGTGCCAGCAGCTTAGCAGGGGCAAGCCAAGAGACCCAGTACTTC	CASSLAGASQETQYF
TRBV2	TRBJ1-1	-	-	TGTGCCAGCAGTGAACCCCGAGAAACTGAAGCTTTCTTT	CASSEPRETEAFF
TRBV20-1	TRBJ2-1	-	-	TGCAGTGCTTTCAGGGAGGATGAGCAGTTCTTC	CSAFREDEQFF
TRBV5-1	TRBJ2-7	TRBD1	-	TGCGCCAGCAGCTTCGGACAGGGGGCTGGAGAGCAGTACTTC	CASSFGQGAGEQYF
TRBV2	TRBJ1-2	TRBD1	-	TGTGCCAGCAGCCATTCGACAGGGTACAACTATGGCTACACCTTC	CASSHSTGYNYGYTF
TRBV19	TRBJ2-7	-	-	TGTGCCAGTAGCTCCCCTCCCTACGAGCAGTACTTC	CASSSPPYEQYF
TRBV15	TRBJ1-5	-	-	TGTGCCACCAGCAGAGGCGGGGGGCAGGTAGGGCAGCCCCAGCATTTT	CATSRGGGQVGQPQHF
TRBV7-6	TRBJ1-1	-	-	TGTGCCAGCAGCCCCAGGGGCCGCGAAGCTTTCTTT	CASSPRGREAFF
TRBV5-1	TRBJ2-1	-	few	TGCGCCAGCAGCTTGGTTCCAGACAATGAGCAGTTCTTC	CASSLVPDNEQFF
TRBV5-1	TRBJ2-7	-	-	TGCGCCAGCAGCTTGGGACAGTCTGTCTACGAGCAGTACTTC	CASSLGQSVYEQYF
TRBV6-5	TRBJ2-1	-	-	TGTGCCAGCAGTTACTCGGGAGCGGGTCTCTACAATGAGCAGTTCTTC	CASSYSGAGLYNEQFF
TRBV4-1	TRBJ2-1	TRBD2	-	TGCGCCAGCAGCCAGGGCTTACTAGCGGGTATACCGAATGAGCAGTTCTTC	CASSQGLLAGIPNEQFF
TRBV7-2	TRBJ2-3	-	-	TGTGCCAGCAGCTTCGCAAGCGCCGCGGGTGGTAAAGATACGCAGTATTTT	CASSFASAAGGKDTQYF
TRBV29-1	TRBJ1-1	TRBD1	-	TGCAGCGTTGAAGGGGAGCAGGGGGGTGCCACTGAAGCTTTCTTT	CSVEGEQGGATEAFF
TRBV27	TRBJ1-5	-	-	TGTGCCAGCAGTTTAACGGTTGGCAATCAGCCCCAGCATTTT	CASSLTVGNQPQHF
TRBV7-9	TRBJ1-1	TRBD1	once	TGTGCCAGCAGCCAGACAGGGGCCAACACTGAAGCTTTCTTT	CASSQTGANTEAFF
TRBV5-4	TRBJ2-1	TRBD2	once	TGTGCCAGCAGCCGGGAACTAGCGGGAGATTTGGGCAATGAGCAGTTCTTC	CASSRELAGDLGNEQFF
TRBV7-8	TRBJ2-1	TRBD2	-	TGTGCCAGCAGCCACGGACTAGCGGGAGATCTTAATGAGCAGTTCTTC	CASSHGLAGDLNEQFF
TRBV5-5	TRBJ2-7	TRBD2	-	TGTGCCAGCAGCTCCCTGAGCGGGATGTCGGAAAGGCAGTACTTC	CASSSLSGMSERQYF